Listed below are T cell receptor beta chains from one sample, sequenced in a study of cytomegalovirus exposure and HLA in healthy donors. Only in-frame clones appear in the TCRdb table, and some are missing; sequencing was by immunoSEQ multiplex PCR. This table holds some 130,000 clones, roughly 77% found once. Sequencing used PBMCs. These TCRs come from a man aged 25-40 years in good health. Both conserved end residues are part of each CDR3. Each record gives: clone size, V gene, J gene, D gene, CDR3 protein, CDR3 DNA. The D gene is left open where the match is weak. Not every row has a clone size; where given, it reads once, few, many or a size class.

abundance: once; v_gene: TRBV6-6; j_gene: TRBJ2-2; d_gene: TRBD1; CDR3aa: CASSYAGTGNTGELFF; CDR3nt: TGTGCCAGCAGTTACGCCGGGACAGGGAACACCGGGGAGCTGTTTTTT
abundance: -; v_gene: TRBV11-2; j_gene: TRBJ1-1; d_gene: TRBD1; CDR3aa: CASSSTGANTEAFF; CDR3nt: TGTGCCAGCAGCTCGACAGGGGCGAACACTGAAGCTTTCTTT
abundance: few; v_gene: TRBV6-1; j_gene: TRBJ2-1; d_gene: TRBD2; CDR3aa: CASSDGRAFF; CDR3nt: TGTGCCAGCAGTGACGGGAGGGCGTTCTTC
abundance: -; v_gene: TRBV4-3; j_gene: TRBJ1-2; d_gene: TRBD1; CDR3aa: CASSLEDRAPNYGYTF; CDR3nt: TGCGCCAGCAGCCTAGAGGACAGGGCCCCTAACTATGGCTACACCTTC
abundance: once; v_gene: TRBV5-5; j_gene: TRBJ2-3; d_gene: TRBD1; CDR3aa: CASSLGAGQGAGRTDTQYF; CDR3nt: TGTGCCAGCAGCTTGGGAGCCGGACAGGGGGCCGGACGCACAGATACGCAGTATTTT
abundance: -; v_gene: TRBV12-5; j_gene: TRBJ2-7; d_gene: -; CDR3aa: CASGLAPRAGYHEQYF; CDR3nt: TGTGCTAGTGGTTTGGCCCCTAGGGCAGGGTACCACGAGCAGTACTTC
abundance: once; v_gene: TRBV10-3; j_gene: TRBJ2-1; d_gene: TRBD1; CDR3aa: CAISERNRVAERQGFNEQFF; CDR3nt: TGTGCCATCAGTGAGCGAAACAGGGTCGCGGAGAGACAGGGCTTCAATGAGCAGTTCTTC
abundance: -; v_gene: TRBV27; j_gene: TRBJ2-7; d_gene: -; CDR3aa: CASSSITANSRRQQYF; CDR3nt: TGTGCCAGCAGTTCTATCACTGCGAACTCTCGCCGTCAGCAGTACTTC
abundance: -; v_gene: TRBV5-4; j_gene: TRBJ1-2; d_gene: TRBD1; CDR3aa: CASSADREGYGYTF; CDR3nt: TGTGCCAGCAGCGCGGACAGGGAGGGCTATGGCTACACCTTC
abundance: -; v_gene: TRBV7-9; j_gene: TRBJ2-5; d_gene: TRBD1; CDR3aa: CASSLAHSGTGAKETQYF; CDR3nt: TGTGCCAGCAGCTTAGCGCACTCCGGGACAGGGGCTAAAGAGACCCAGTACTTC
abundance: -; v_gene: TRBV15; j_gene: TRBJ2-3; d_gene: -; CDR3aa: CATSTRDTQYF; CDR3nt: TGTGCCACCAGTACACGAGATACGCAGTATTTT
abundance: -; v_gene: TRBV29-1; j_gene: TRBJ2-5; d_gene: -; CDR3aa: CSVEALTGTQYF; CDR3nt: TGCAGCGTTGAGGCACTAACGGGGACCCAGTACTTC
abundance: -; v_gene: TRBV6-5; j_gene: TRBJ2-5; d_gene: -; CDR3aa: CASSYGGRGTQYF; CDR3nt: TGTGCCAGCAGTTACGGAGGCCGAGGGACCCAGTACTTC
abundance: -; v_gene: TRBV7-8; j_gene: TRBJ2-5; d_gene: -; CDR3aa: CASSPNGAGSKTQYF; CDR3nt: TGTGCCAGCAGCCCTAATGGGGCGGGGTCAAAGACCCAGTACTTC
abundance: -; v_gene: TRBV30; j_gene: TRBJ2-3; d_gene: -; CDR3aa: CAWSPDFHTQYF; CDR3nt: TGTGCCTGGAGTCCGGACTTCCATACGCAGTATTTT
abundance: -; v_gene: TRBV30; j_gene: TRBJ1-2; d_gene: -; CDR3aa: CAWSVRGAGYGYTF; CDR3nt: TGTGCCTGGAGTGTACGGGGGGCGGGCTATGGCTACACCTTC
abundance: -; v_gene: TRBV11-3; j_gene: TRBJ2-7; d_gene: TRBD2; CDR3aa: CASSFSLGTSGSEQYF; CDR3nt: TGTGCCAGCAGCTTTAGCCTGGGGACTAGCGGGAGCGAGCAGTACTTC
abundance: -; v_gene: TRBV28; j_gene: TRBJ1-5; d_gene: -; CDR3aa: CASRPSNRGRQPQHF; CDR3nt: TGTGCCAGCAGGCCTTCGAATCGTGGGAGGCAGCCCCAGCATTTT
abundance: once; v_gene: TRBV7-9; j_gene: TRBJ1-1; d_gene: TRBD1; CDR3aa: CASSPPGQGARAEAFF; CDR3nt: TGTGCCAGCAGCCCTCCGGGACAGGGGGCGCGGGCTGAAGCTTTCTTT
abundance: -; v_gene: TRBV2; j_gene: TRBJ2-7; d_gene: -; CDR3aa: CASSIRLSEYEQYF; CDR3nt: TGTGCCAGCAGTATAAGGTTGAGCGAATACGAGCAGTACTTC
abundance: -; v_gene: TRBV4-1; j_gene: TRBJ2-7; d_gene: -; CDR3aa: CASSHTSSPYEQYF; CDR3nt: TGCGCCAGCAGCCACACTAGCAGCCCCTACGAGCAGTACTTC
abundance: -; v_gene: TRBV7-9; j_gene: TRBJ2-5; d_gene: TRBD2; CDR3aa: CASSLGGSGQETQYF; CDR3nt: TGTGCCAGCAGCTTAGGGGGTAGCGGGCAAGAGACCCAGTACTTC